The T cell receptor beta chain described here comes from a study of long-term antiretroviral therapy in people with HIV. Overall study results and limits: Despite increasing after ART, diversity remained lower than that of transplant donor controls. Among HIV repertoires, CDR3 length ranges were narrower than those of controls.

At least two post-ART and at least one pre-ART PBMC sample were available for each donor. Run at survey level, the immunoSEQ assay was version v3.0. The method was immunoSEQ multiplex PCR; TCRdb's version includes in-frame clones alone and lacks a portion of them. In the table there are tens of thousands of clones, less than 90% of which are singletons. Germline assignment: CDR1 LNHDA and CDR2 SQIVND (reference sequence). CDR3 length: 13 residues. Unmatched junction bases numbered 2, after V lost 10 bases and J lost 3 bases. This clone has only a few counts. What it recognizes is unknown. This TCR came from a woman aged 45-65 years with HIV. The chain employs TRBV19 and TRBJ1-6, with 8 bases identical to TRBD1. The sample in question was unsorted PBMCs, obtained 1.9 years after starting antiretroviral therapy. The CDR3 here is CATGQGYNSPLHF. Here the CDR3 DNA reads TGTGCCACCGGACAGGGCTATAATTCACCCCTCCACTTT.